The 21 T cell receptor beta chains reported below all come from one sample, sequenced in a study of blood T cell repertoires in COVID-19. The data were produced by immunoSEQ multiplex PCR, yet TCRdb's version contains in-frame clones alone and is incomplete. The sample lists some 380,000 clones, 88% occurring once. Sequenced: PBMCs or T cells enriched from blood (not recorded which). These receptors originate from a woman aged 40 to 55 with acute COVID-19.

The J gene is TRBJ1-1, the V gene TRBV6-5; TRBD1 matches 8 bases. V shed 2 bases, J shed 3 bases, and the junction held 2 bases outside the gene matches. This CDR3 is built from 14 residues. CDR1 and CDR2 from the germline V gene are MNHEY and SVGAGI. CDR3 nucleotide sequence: TGTGCCAGCAGTTACACGGACAGGGACACTGAAGCTTTCTTT. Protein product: CASSYTDRDTEAFF.

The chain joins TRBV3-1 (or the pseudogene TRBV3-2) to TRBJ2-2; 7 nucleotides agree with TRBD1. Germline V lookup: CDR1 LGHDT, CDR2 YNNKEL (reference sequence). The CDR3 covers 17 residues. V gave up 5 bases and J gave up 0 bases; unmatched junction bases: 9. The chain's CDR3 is CASSRDRLYANTGELFF. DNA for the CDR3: TGTGCCAGCAGCAGGGACAGACTCTACGCGAACACCGGGGAGCTGTTTTTT.

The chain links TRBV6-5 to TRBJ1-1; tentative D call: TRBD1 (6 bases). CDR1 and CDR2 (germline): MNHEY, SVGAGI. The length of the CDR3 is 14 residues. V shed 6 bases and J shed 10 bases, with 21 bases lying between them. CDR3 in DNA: TGTGCCAGCAGCCCGAATCCCGACAGGAGAGGAGCTTTCTTT. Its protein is CASSPNPDRRGAFF.

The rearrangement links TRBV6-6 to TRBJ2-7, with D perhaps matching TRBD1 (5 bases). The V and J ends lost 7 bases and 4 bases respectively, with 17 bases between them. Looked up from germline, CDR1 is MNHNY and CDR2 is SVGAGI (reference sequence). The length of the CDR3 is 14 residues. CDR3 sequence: CASTQGSPSYEQYF. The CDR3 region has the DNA TGTGCCAGCACCCAGGGTAGCCCTTCTTACGAGCAGTACTTC.

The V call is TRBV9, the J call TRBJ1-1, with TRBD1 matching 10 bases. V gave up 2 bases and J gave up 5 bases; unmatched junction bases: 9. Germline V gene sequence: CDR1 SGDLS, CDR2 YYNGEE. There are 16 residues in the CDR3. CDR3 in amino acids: CASSVTDGQGGTEAFF. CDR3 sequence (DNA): TGTGCCAGCAGCGTGACTGATGGACAGGGGGGGACTGAAGCTTTCTTT.

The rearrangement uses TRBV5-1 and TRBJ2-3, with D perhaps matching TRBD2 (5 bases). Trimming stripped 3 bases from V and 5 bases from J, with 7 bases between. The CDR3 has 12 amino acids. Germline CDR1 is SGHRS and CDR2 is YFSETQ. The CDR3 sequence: CASSSDLDTQYF. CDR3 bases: TGCGCCAGCAGCTCGGACTTAGATACGCAGTATTTT.

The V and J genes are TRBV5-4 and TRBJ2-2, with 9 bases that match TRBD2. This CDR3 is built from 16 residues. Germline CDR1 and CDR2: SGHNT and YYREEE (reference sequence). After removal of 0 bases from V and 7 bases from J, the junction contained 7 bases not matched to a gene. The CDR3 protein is CASSLDGGGASGELFF. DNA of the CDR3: TGTGCCAGCAGCTTGGATGGCGGGGGGGCGAGCGGGGAGCTGTTTTTT.

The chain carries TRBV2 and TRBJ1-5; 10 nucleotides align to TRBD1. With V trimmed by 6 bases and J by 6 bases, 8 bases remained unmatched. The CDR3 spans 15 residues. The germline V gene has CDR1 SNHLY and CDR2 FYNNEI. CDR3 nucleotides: TGTGCCAGCAGCAGAGACAGGGGGCTTTTTCAGCCCCAGCATTTT. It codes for CASSRDRGLFQPQHF.

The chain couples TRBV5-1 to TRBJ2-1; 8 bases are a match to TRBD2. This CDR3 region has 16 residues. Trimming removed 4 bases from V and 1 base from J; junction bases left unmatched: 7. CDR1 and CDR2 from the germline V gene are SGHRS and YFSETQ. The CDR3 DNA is TGCGCCAGCAGCCCACTCAGCGGGGGTTCCTACAATGAGCAGTTCTTC. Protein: CASSPLSGGSYNEQFF.

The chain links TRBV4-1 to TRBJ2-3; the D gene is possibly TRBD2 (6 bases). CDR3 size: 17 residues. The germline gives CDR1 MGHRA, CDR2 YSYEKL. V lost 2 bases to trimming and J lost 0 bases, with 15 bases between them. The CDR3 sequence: CASSQPTAGYSTDTQYF. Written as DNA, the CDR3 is TGCGCCAGCAGCCAACCCACGGCGGGGTATAGCACAGATACGCAGTATTTT.

DNA for the CDR3: TGTGCCATCAGTGGAATCGACAGGGAATTCACTGAAGCTTTCTTT. This translates into CAISGIDREFTEAFF. J is TRBJ1-1 and V is TRBV10-3, with TRBD1 matching 7 bases. The CDR3 covers 15 residues. V was clipped by 4 bases and J by 4 bases; unmatched bases: 9. From germline, CDR1 is ENHRY and CDR2 SYGVKD.

In nucleotides, the CDR3 is TGTGCCAGCAGCGTTAGCGGGGGGCCCTCCTACAATGAGCAGTTCTTC. It specifies CASSVSGGPSYNEQFF. The chain employs TRBV9 and TRBJ2-1; TRBD2 aligns across 10 bases. V was clipped by 2 bases and J by 0 bases; unmatched bases: 2. The V gene's germline CDR1 is SGDLS and CDR2 YYNGEE. This CDR3 spans 16 amino acids.

The CDR3 DNA reads as TGCGCCAGCAGCTTGGGGACTAGTGGAAACACCATATATTTT. It translates to CASSLGTSGNTIYF. The chain couples TRBV5-1 to TRBJ1-3; D is undetermined. CDR3 size: 14 residues. Deletions cut 0 bases from V and 3 bases from J, with 7 bases between. CDR1 is SGHRS, CDR2 YFSETQ, per germline.

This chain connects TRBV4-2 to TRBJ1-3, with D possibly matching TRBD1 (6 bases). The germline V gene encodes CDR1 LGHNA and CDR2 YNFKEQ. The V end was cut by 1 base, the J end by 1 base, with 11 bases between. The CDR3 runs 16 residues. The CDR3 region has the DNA TGTGCCAGCAGCCAAGCGTTCGGGACATCTGGAAACACCATATATTTT. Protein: CASSQAFGTSGNTIYF.

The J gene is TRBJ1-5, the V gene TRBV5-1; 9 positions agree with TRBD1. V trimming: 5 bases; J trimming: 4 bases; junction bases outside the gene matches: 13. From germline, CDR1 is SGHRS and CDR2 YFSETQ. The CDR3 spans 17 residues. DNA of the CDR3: TGCGCCAGCAGACCTCGCCCGGGACAGGGCGGAAATCAGCCCCAGCATTTT. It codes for CASRPRPGQGGNQPQHF. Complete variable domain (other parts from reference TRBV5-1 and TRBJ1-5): KAGVTQTPRYLIKTRGQQVTLSCSPISGHRSVSWYQQTPGQGLQFLFEYFSETQRNKGNFPGRFSGRQFSNSRSEMNVSTLELGDSALYLCASRPRPGQGGNQPQHFGDGTRLSIL.

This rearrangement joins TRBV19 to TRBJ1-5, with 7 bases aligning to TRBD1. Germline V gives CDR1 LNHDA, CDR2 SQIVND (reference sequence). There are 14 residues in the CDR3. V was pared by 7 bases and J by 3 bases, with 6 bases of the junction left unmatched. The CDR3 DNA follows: TGTGCCAGTACCCCGACAGGGCCCAATCAGCCCCAGCATTTT. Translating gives CASTPTGPNQPQHF. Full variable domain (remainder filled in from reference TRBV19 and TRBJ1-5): DGGITQSPKYLFRKEGQNVTLSCEQNLNHDAMYWYRQDPGQGLRLIYYSQIVNDFQKGDIAEGYSVSREKKESFPLTVTSAQKNPTAFYLCASTPTGPNQPQHFGDGTRLSIL.

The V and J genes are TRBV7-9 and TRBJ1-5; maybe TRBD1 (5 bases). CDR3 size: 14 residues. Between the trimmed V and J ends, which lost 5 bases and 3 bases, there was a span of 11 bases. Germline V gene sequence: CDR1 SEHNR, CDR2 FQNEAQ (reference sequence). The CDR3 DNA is TGTGCCAGCAGCGGACAAGGGTCCAATCAGCCCCAGCATTTT. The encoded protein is CASSGQGSNQPQHF.

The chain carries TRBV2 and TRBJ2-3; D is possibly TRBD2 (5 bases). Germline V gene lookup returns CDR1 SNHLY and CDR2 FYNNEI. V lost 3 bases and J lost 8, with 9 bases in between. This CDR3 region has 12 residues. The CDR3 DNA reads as TGTGCCAGCAGTGATGGAGGAGTTACGCAGTATTTT. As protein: CASSDGGVTQYF.

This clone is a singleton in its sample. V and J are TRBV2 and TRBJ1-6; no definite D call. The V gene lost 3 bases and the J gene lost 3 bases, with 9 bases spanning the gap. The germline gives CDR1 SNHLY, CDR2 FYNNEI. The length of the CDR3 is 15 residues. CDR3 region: CASSEAGDYNSPLHF. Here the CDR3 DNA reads TGTGCCAGCAGTGAGGCCGGGGACTATAATTCACCCCTCCACTTT.

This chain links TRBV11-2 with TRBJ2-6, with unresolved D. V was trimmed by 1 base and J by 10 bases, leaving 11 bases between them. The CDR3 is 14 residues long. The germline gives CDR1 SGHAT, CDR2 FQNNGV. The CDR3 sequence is CASSLVRSPNVLTF. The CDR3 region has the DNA TGTGCCAGCAGCTTAGTTCGTAGCCCGAACGTCCTGACTTTC.

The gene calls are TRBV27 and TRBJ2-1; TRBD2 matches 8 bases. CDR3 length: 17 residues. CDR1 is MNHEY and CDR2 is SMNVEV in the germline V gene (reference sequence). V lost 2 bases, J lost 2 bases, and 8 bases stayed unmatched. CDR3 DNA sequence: TGTGCCAGCAGTTTACGGGGGGGGCCCAACCCCTACAATGAGCAGTTCTTC. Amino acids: CASSLRGGPNPYNEQFF.